This T cell receptor beta chain was observed in a study of cytotoxic CD8 clonotypes in ibrutinib-treated CLL. Across the study: The patients comprised about a dozen relapsed/refractory and around 15 treatment-naive cases, 17 to 18 IGHV unmutated. Responses comprised approximately 25 partial and 2 complete; at median around 6 years, approximately 14 remained remitted and about twelve progressed. Per sample, productive templates averaged around 250,000 and productive rearrangements averaged approximately 92,000. Findings and caveats of the study: Among the clonotypes, public ones were uncommon and contracted or held stable on treatment.

J lost 5 bases, V lost 5 bases, and 8 bases had no gene match. The V gene's germline CDR1 is ENHRY and CDR2 SYGVKD. The CDR3 has 15 amino acids. Generated by immunoSEQ multiplex PCR, the TCRdb table keeps only in-frame clones and is missing some. The sample yields about 330,000 clones, roughly 67% seen once. With regard to this clone: Its specificity is not known.

This receptor was obtained from a human donor with chronic lymphocytic leukemia. The chain joins TRBV10-3 to TRBJ2-1, with 8 bases that match TRBD2. The sequencing used PBMCs, collected after 36 months of ibrutinib treatment. CDR3: CAISRLASLNNEQFF. The CDR3 DNA reads as TGTGCCATCAGTCGACTAGCGAGCCTCAACAATGAGCAGTTCTTC.